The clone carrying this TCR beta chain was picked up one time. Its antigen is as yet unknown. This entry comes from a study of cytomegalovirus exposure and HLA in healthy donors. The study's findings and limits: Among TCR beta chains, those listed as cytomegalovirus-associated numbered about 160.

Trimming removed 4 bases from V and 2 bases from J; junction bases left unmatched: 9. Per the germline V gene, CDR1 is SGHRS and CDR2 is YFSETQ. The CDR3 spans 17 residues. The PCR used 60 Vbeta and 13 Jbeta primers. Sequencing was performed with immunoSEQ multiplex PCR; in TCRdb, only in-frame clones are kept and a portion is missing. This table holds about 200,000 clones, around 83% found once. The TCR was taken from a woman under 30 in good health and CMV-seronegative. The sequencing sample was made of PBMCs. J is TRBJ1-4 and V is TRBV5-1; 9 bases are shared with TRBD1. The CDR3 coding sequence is TGCGCCAGCAGCCTGGAAGGACAGGGGTCCACTAATGAAAAACTGTTTTTT. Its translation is CASSLEGQGSTNEKLFF.